This passage covers 8 T cell receptor beta chains from one sample sequenced in a study of cytomegalovirus exposure and HLA in healthy donors. Repertoires were generated with immunoSEQ multiplex PCR, while TCRdb's copy carries only in-frame clones and drops some. The repertoire consists of under 150,000 clones, with 70% to 90% occurring once and the leading ten covering roughly 6.3%. The material sequenced was PBMCs. All receptors derive from a woman aged 18-30 years in good health and CMV-seropositive.

The chain recombines TRBV6-6 with TRBJ1-1; D unresolved. The CDR3 is 15 amino acids. Germline V CDR1 and CDR2: MNHNY, SVGAGI (reference sequence). Trimming took 6 bases from V and 0 from J, leaving 14 bases between them. The CDR3 loop is CASRVLRTMNTEAFF. CDR3 coding DNA: TGTGCCAGCAGGGTTCTCCGGACTATGAACACTGAAGCTTTCTTT.

This clone appeared once. This chain links TRBV4-3 with TRBJ1-3; D is ambiguous. The CDR3 is made up of 13 amino acids. Germline CDR1 is LGHNA and CDR2 is YSLEER. Trimming removed 0 bases from V and 4 bases from J, with 4 bases in between. CDR3 amino acids: CASSQDTGNTIYF. In DNA form, the CDR3 reads TGCGCCAGCAGCCAAGATACAGGAAACACCATATATTTT.

In this sample, this clone turned up a few times. The chain combines TRBV7-2 with TRBJ2-7; 11 bases map to TRBD2. CDR3 size: 14 residues. CDR1 is SGHTA and CDR2 is FQGNSA in the germline V gene. V was pared by 5 bases and J by 6 bases, with 6 bases of the junction left unmatched. This CDR3 reads CASSRRLAGREQYF. The CDR3 DNA is TGTGCCAGCAGCCGTCGACTAGCGGGACGCGAGCAGTACTTC.

V and J are TRBV5-4 and TRBJ1-3; 7 bases agree with TRBD1. This CDR3 spans 19 amino acids. CDR1 SGHNT and CDR2 YYREEE come from the germline V gene (reference sequence). J lost 2 bases, V lost 1 base, and 15 bases had no gene match. CDR3 region: CASSLSGGQVGGPGNTIYF. CDR3 coding DNA: TGTGCCAGCAGCTTGTCTGGCGGACAGGTTGGAGGCCCTGGAAACACCATATATTTT.

The chain has TRBV6-5 and TRBJ1-2, with D possibly TRBD1 on 5 matching bases. Germline V lookup: CDR1 MNHEY, CDR2 SVGAGI. The V and J ends lost 0 bases and 4 bases respectively, with 9 bases between them. CDR3 length equals 14 residues. CDR3 sequence: CASSYSTETYGYTF. CDR3 sequence (DNA): TGTGCCAGCAGTTACTCGACAGAAACCTATGGCTACACCTTC.

This clone has just one count. The chain carries TRBV7-3 and TRBJ2-2; the D gene is possibly TRBD1 (6 bases). Per the germline V gene, CDR1 is SGHTA and CDR2 is FQGTGA. V was cut by 5 bases and J by 6 bases, with 13 bases left in between. The CDR3 spans 14 residues. This CDR3 is CASSTQGWAGELFF. The CDR3 nucleotides read TGTGCCAGCAGCACCCAGGGGTGGGCCGGGGAGCTGTTTTTT.

The chain joins TRBV7-9 to TRBJ2-3; D is possibly TRBD1 (5 bases). The CDR3 contains 14 residues. Germline lookup yields CDR1 SEHNR and CDR2 FQNEAQ (reference sequence). V lost 6 bases and J 4 bases, leaving 14 bases between the germline ends. CDR3 loop: CASSGNGAADTQYF. CDR3 nucleotide sequence: TGTGCCAGCAGTGGAAATGGGGCGGCAGATACGCAGTATTTT.

As concerns this clone: Other DNA sequences in the sample encode the same CDR3. The genes are TRBV7-9 and TRBJ2-5; 7 bases map to TRBD1. Looked up from germline, CDR1 is SEHNR and CDR2 is FQNEAQ (reference sequence). The CDR3 runs 14 residues. Trimming at V came to 1 base and at J to 5 bases, leaving 4 bases not matched to a gene. CDR3 nucleotide sequence: TGTGCCAGCAGCTTAGGGCAGGGGGTGGAGACCCAGTACTTC. Its translation: CASSLGQGVETQYF.